This TCR beta chain was sequenced for a study of blood T cell repertoires in COVID-19. Study in general: The cDNA or gDNA used as material had been derived from T cells, B-cell-depleted T cells, or PBMCs.

The length of the CDR3 is 13 residues. Trimming took 9 bases from V and 4 from J; bases not matched to a gene: 4. Germline CDR1 ENHRY, CDR2 SYGVKD. The repertoire was sequenced with immunoSEQ multiplex PCR; TCRdb's copy has only in-frame clones and lacks some. The profile covers 100,000 or so clones, with over 80% appearing a single time and 5% to 6% taken by the ten largest. This receptor was identified in a man in his fifties or sixties with active COVID-19. What was sequenced was peripheral blood. V and J are TRBV10-3 and TRBJ2-1; TRBD2 matches 9 bases. The CDR3 nucleotides read TGTGCCATTGCTAGCGGGGAGTACAATGAGCAGTTCTTC. Translation: CAIASGEYNEQFF.